This entry lists 32 T cell receptor beta chains sequenced from one sample in a study of blood T cell repertoires in COVID-19. Here immunoSEQ multiplex PCR was the method, and the copy in TCRdb shows in-frame clones only, minus some. This sample has a few hundred thousand clones, with 70% to 90% found just once. Specimen: PBMCs or T cells enriched from blood (not recorded which). Receptors were obtained from a woman aged 25 to 39 who had recovered from COVID-19.

V usage is TRBV3-1 (or the pseudogene TRBV3-2) and J usage is TRBJ2-5; weak D call: TRBD2 (6 bases). Trimming left V 4 bases short and J 9 bases short, with 9 bases between. The CDR3 has 11 residues. The germline V gene encodes CDR1 LGHDT and CDR2 YNNKEL (reference sequence). CDR3 nucleotides: TGTGCCAGCAGCCTTGCGGGGCCCCAGTACTTC. Its protein product is CASSLAGPQYF.

In this sample, this clone turned up a few times. The DNA of the CDR3 is TGTGCCACCAGTGTCTCAGGAGAGGGAGAAAAACTGTTTTTT. Translation gives CATSVSGEGEKLFF. The V and J genes are TRBV24-1 and TRBJ1-4, with D uncertain. The germline V gene encodes CDR1 KGHDR and CDR2 SFDVKD. Between the trimmed V and J ends, which lost 5 bases and 8 bases, there was a span of 14 bases. There are 14 residues in the CDR3.

The V gene is TRBV9, the J gene TRBJ2-7, with 8 bases aligning to TRBD1. With 4 bases clipped from V and 4 bases from J, the junction kept 10 bases outside the gene matches. Germline V gene lookup returns CDR1 SGDLS and CDR2 YYNGEE. This CDR3 region has 15 residues. CDR3 DNA: TGTGCCAGCAGCCCCGTAGGACAGGGATGGTACGAGCAGTACTTC. It specifies CASSPVGQGWYEQYF.

As concerns this clone: In the same sample, other DNA sequences code for this CDR3. The chain links TRBV5-1 to TRBJ1-3; D unresolved. This CDR3 contains 14 residues. Trimming pared 0 bases from V and 2 bases from J, leaving 6 bases between. Germline assignment: CDR1 SGHRS and CDR2 YFSETQ. The chain's CDR3 is CASSLAGAGNTIYF. The CDR3 DNA reads TGCGCCAGCAGCTTGGCCGGGGCTGGAAACACCATATATTTT.

The rearrangement joins TRBV6-6 to TRBJ2-1; D perhaps matches TRBD2 (6 bases). The CDR3 length is 10 residues. The germline V gene has CDR1 MNHNY and CDR2 SVGAGI (reference sequence). Trimming pared 8 bases from V and 9 bases from J, leaving 8 bases between. The chain's CDR3 is CASGGSEQFF. CDR3 bases: TGTGCCAGCGGAGGGAGTGAGCAGTTCTTC.

The CDR3 region is CASSPTATNEKLFF. The CDR3 DNA follows: TGTGCCAGCAGCCCGACAGCAACTAATGAAAAACTGTTTTTT. This chain connects TRBV11-2 to TRBJ1-4; a weak D match, TRBD1 (5 bases). CDR1 SGHAT and CDR2 FQNNGV come from the germline V gene. V shed 5 bases and J shed 0 bases, with 7 bases lying between them. This CDR3 spans 14 amino acids.

The chain carries TRBV3-1 (or the pseudogene TRBV3-2) and TRBJ2-3; 7 bases map to TRBD2. The V segment lost 0 bases and the J segment 6 bases; nucleotides outside the gene matches: 3. The length of the CDR3 is 14 residues. CDR1 LGHDT and CDR2 YNNKEL come from the germline V gene (reference sequence). The CDR3 DNA reads TGTGCCAGCAGCCAAGATAACGGGGGGGATACGCAGTATTTT. Translated: CASSQDNGGDTQYF.

The J gene is TRBJ2-5, the V gene TRBV9; tentative D call: TRBD2 (7 bases). This CDR3 has 15 residues. Germline V gene lookup returns CDR1 SGDLS and CDR2 YYNGEE. Trimming left V 0 bases short and J 5 bases short, with 14 bases between. The chain's CDR3 is CASSVVGGAGETQYF. CDR3 sequence (DNA): TGTGCCAGCAGCGTAGTGGGGGGGGCCGGTGAGACCCAGTACTTC.

V is TRBV6-4 and J is TRBJ2-2; TRBD2 matches at 7 bases. Trimming removed 6 bases from V and 6 bases from J; junction bases left unmatched: 7. Germline CDR1 and CDR2: MRHNA and SNTAGT. The CDR3 length is 14 residues. CDR3 region: CASRSQGGAGELFF. CDR3 sequence (DNA): TGTGCCAGCAGGAGCCAGGGAGGGGCCGGGGAGCTGTTTTTT.

The V call is TRBV2, the J call TRBJ1-5, with unresolved D. The CDR3 length is 13 residues. Germline values: CDR1 SNHLY, CDR2 FYNNEI. Trimming left V 4 bases short and J 5 bases short, with 9 bases between. This chain's CDR3 is CASSGNRDQPQHF. DNA for the CDR3: TGTGCCAGCAGTGGGAATCGGGATCAGCCCCAGCATTTT.

This chain links TRBV29-1 with TRBJ1-1; 9 bases match TRBD1. V dropped 7 bases and J dropped 2; count of bases not matched to a gene: 14. The CDR3 runs 16 residues. Germline values: CDR1 SQVTM, CDR2 ANQGSEA. The CDR3 DNA is TGCAGCGGGTCCCGGGACAGGGCCCCCCTAAACACTGAAGCTTTCTTT. Translating gives CSGSRDRAPLNTEAFF.

The CDR3 DNA reads as TGTGCCAGCAGCCCGATCGCTAGGCTTTCTCCAGATACGCAGTATTTT. This codes for CASSPIARLSPDTQYF. The V call is TRBV7-9, the J call TRBJ2-3; D is ambiguous. The CDR3 spans 16 residues. Germline loops: CDR1 SEHNR, CDR2 FQNEAQ (reference sequence). The germline V and J ends were trimmed by 5 bases and 4 bases, with 19 bases remaining between them. Based on the CDR3 plus reference TRBV7-9 and TRBJ2-3, the full variable domain is DTGVSQNPRHKITKRGQNVTFRCDPISEHNRLYWYRQTLGQGPEFLTYFQNEAQLEKSRLLSDRFSAERPKGSFSTLEIQRTEQGDSAMYLCASSPIARLSPDTQYFGPGTRLTVL.

This rearrangement joins TRBV19 to TRBJ2-7; 10 bases map to TRBD1. The CDR3 length is 16 residues. Germline CDR1 reads LNHDA; CDR2 reads SQIVND (reference sequence). J was trimmed by 0 bases and V by 3 bases; bases with no gene match: 5. The CDR3 bases are TGTGCCAGTAGTATTGGACAGGGGGAACTCTCCTACGAGCAGTACTTC. This translates into CASSIGQGELSYEQYF.

The V call is TRBV28, the J call TRBJ2-7; 7 nucleotides agree with TRBD1. This CDR3 contains 14 residues. The V gene's germline CDR1 is MDHEN and CDR2 SYDVKM. The J segment lost 0 bases and the V segment lost 8 bases, leaving 7 bases of the junction unmatched. The CDR3 DNA is TGTGCCAGCCAAGGACAGGCGAGCTCCTACGAGCAGTACTTC. Amino acid sequence: CASQGQASSYEQYF.

V usage is TRBV18 and J usage is TRBJ1-2, with TRBD1 as a possible D gene (6 bases). In germline, CDR1 is KGHSH, CDR2 LQKENI. V lost 5 bases to trimming and J lost 7 bases, with 14 bases between them. The CDR3 runs 13 residues. The CDR3 DNA follows: TGTGCCAGCTCAACCCTCGCAGGGGCTGGCTACACCTTC. Translation gives CASSTLAGAGYTF. The full variable domain, in which reference TRBV18 and TRBJ1-2 provide the parts outside the CDR3, is NAGVMQNPRHLVRRRGQEARLRCSPMKGHSHVYWYRQLPEEGLKFMVYLQKENIIDESGMPKERFSAEFPKEGPSILRIQQVVRGDSAAYFCASSTLAGAGYTFGSGTRLTVV.

This clone was seen a single time. The J gene is TRBJ1-1, the V gene TRBV7-6; D is ambiguous. The CDR3 covers 14 residues. Trimming removed 2 bases from V and 1 base from J, with 8 bases in between. Germline CDR1 is SGHVS and CDR2 is FNYEAQ. In nucleotides, the CDR3 is TGTGCCAGCAGCTTATATCAGAAGAACACTGAAGCTTTCTTT. Translating gives CASSLYQKNTEAFF.

The J gene is TRBJ2-3, the V gene TRBV6-1; TRBD2 agrees at 11 bases. The CDR3 extends over 16 amino acids. The germline gives CDR1 MNHNS, CDR2 SASEGT. V dropped 4 bases and J dropped 4; count of bases not matched to a gene: 7. The CDR3 region has the DNA TGTGCCAGCAGTGGAATTAGCGGGGGGGCACCAGATACGCAGTATTTT. This encodes CASSGISGGAPDTQYF.

The chain couples TRBV5-1 to TRBJ1-4; D gene uncertain. Germline CDR1 is SGHRS and CDR2 is YFSETQ. The CDR3 runs to 15 residues. V lost 4 bases to trimming and J lost 8 bases, with 18 bases between them. The CDR3 DNA sequence: TGCGCCAGCAGCCGGGTTGGCAGAGCGGAGGAAAAACTGTTTTTT. This gives the protein CASSRVGRAEEKLFF.

V usage is TRBV7-9 and J usage is TRBJ1-2, with D possibly TRBD1 on 6 matching bases. Germline-derived CDR1 and CDR2 are SEHNR and FQNEAQ (reference sequence). The CDR3 covers 16 residues. Between the trimmed V and J ends, which lost 3 bases and 3 bases, there was a span of 17 bases. CDR3 loop: CASSFRTQGIDYGYTF. The CDR3 DNA reads TGTGCCAGCAGCTTCCGAACGCAGGGGATCGACTATGGCTACACCTTC.

CDR3 DNA sequence: TGCGCCAGCAGCCAAGCAGCAGGCGCAGGTGTGGGGAGTTCACCCCTCCACTTT. Protein sequence: CASSQAAGAGVGSSPLHF. The gene calls are TRBV4-3 and TRBJ1-6; D is ambiguous. This CDR3 is 18 amino acids long. Trimming left V 1 base short and J 9 bases short, with 22 bases between. CDR1 and CDR2 (germline): LGHNA, YSLEER.

The rearrangement links TRBV27 to TRBJ2-2; TRBD2 agrees at 10 bases. Germline lookup yields CDR1 MNHEY and CDR2 SMNVEV (reference sequence). The V and J ends lost 5 bases and 2 bases, in that order; junction bases with no gene match: 5. The CDR3 totals 16 residues. The CDR3 sequence: CASSISGGPNTGELFF. In DNA, the CDR3 is TGTGCCAGCAGTATTAGCGGGGGGCCCAACACCGGGGAGCTGTTTTTT.

The chain carries TRBV25-1 and TRBJ1-2, with D perhaps matching TRBD1 (6 bases). The CDR3 runs to 14 residues. Looked up from germline, CDR1 is MGHDK and CDR2 is SYGVNS. Trimming removed 1 base from V and 6 bases from J, with 12 bases in between. DNA of the CDR3: TGTGCCAGCAGTGAATCTAGGGGGTTGGATGGCTACACCTTC. This encodes CASSESRGLDGYTF.

This clone appeared a few times. V is TRBV5-1 and J is TRBJ2-7; 12 positions match TRBD1. Trimming removed 4 bases from V and 3 bases from J; junction bases left unmatched: 5. This CDR3 contains 15 residues. Germline loops: CDR1 SGHRS, CDR2 YFSETQ. CDR3: CASSTGTGGFYEQYF. The CDR3 DNA is TGCGCCAGCAGCACCGGGACAGGGGGCTTCTACGAGCAGTACTTC.

The V gene is TRBV7-2, the J gene TRBJ2-2; TRBD2 is a possible D gene (7 bases). The CDR3 is 13 residues long. V dropped 5 bases and J dropped 6 bases, with 10 bases sitting between them. From germline, CDR1 is SGHTA and CDR2 FQGNSA. The CDR3 loop is CASSRGGAGELFF. CDR3 coding DNA: TGTGCCAGCAGCCGAGGGGGGGCCGGGGAGCTGTTTTTT.

The V call is TRBV7-9, the J call TRBJ1-2; D gene unclear. The CDR3 has 15 residues. V was clipped by 4 bases and J by 0 bases, with 12 bases between them. Germline V CDR1 and CDR2: SEHNR, FQNEAQ (reference sequence). CDR3 DNA: TGTGCCAGCAGCTCGCCCTTAACAGCTAACTATGGCTACACCTTC. Amino acid sequence: CASSSPLTANYGYTF. The variable domain in full, with the rest retrieved from reference TRBV7-9 and TRBJ1-2, is DTGVSQNPRHKITKRGQNVTFRCDPISEHNRLYWYRQTLGQGPEFLTYFQNEAQLEKSRLLSDRFSAERPKGSFSTLEIQRTEQGDSAMYLCASSSPLTANYGYTFGSGTRLTVV.

The rearrangement uses TRBV19 and TRBJ1-2; 9 bases map to TRBD1. Germline values: CDR1 LNHDA, CDR2 SQIVND (reference sequence). This CDR3 contains 14 residues. V gave up 6 bases and J gave up 4 bases; unmatched junction bases: 6. The CDR3 region has the DNA TGTGCCAGTAGCGGGACAGGGTTTAGCTATGGCTACACCTTC. The encoded protein is CASSGTGFSYGYTF.

V usage is TRBV25-1 and J usage is TRBJ1-1, with TRBD1 as a possible D gene (6 bases). The V and J ends lost 1 base and 4 bases respectively, with 13 bases between them. The CDR3 spans 15 residues. From germline, CDR1 is MGHDK and CDR2 SYGVNS. The DNA for the CDR3 is TGTGCCAGCAGTGAATCGGGGGGCTGGGGCACTGAAGCTTTCTTT. This gives the protein CASSESGGWGTEAFF.

The gene calls are TRBV5-4 and TRBJ2-7; D ambiguous. In germline, CDR1 is SGHNT, CDR2 YYREEE (reference sequence). V gave up 0 bases and J gave up 3 bases, with 13 bases separating them. This CDR3 comprises 15 residues. The CDR3 protein is CASSLAAGLIYEQYF. The CDR3, as DNA: TGTGCCAGCAGCTTGGCGGCAGGTTTGATCTACGAGCAGTACTTC.

CDR3 residues: CASSQPGNPSSYEQYF. CDR3 nucleotides: TGCGCCAGCAGCCAACCAGGTAACCCCAGCTCCTACGAGCAGTACTTC. The rearrangement joins TRBV4-1 to TRBJ2-7; D is unresolved. CDR1 is MGHRA, CDR2 YSYEKL, per germline. V lost 2 bases to trimming and J lost 0 bases, with 14 bases between them. This CDR3 spans 16 amino acids.

J is TRBJ1-4 and V is TRBV5-1; possible D gene TRBD1, 6 bases. V dropped 4 bases and J dropped 0 bases, with 10 bases sitting between them. Germline values: CDR1 SGHRS, CDR2 YFSETQ. There are 15 residues in the CDR3. CDR3 DNA sequence: TGCGCCAGCAGCAGGACAGTAGCAACTAATGAAAAACTGTTTTTT. This sequence encodes CASSRTVATNEKLFF.

The chain has TRBV5-1 and TRBJ1-1, with D uncertain. This CDR3 is 14 amino acids long. Trimming took off 0 bases at V and 1 base at J, with 7 bases between the two ends. Germline lookup yields CDR1 SGHRS and CDR2 YFSETQ. CDR3 in DNA: TGCGCCAGCAGCTTGGTACCCAGGAACACTGAAGCTTTCTTT. This encodes CASSLVPRNTEAFF.

This chain connects TRBV6-5 to TRBJ1-3, with D perhaps matching TRBD1 (6 bases). Germline lookup yields CDR1 MNHEY and CDR2 SVGAGI. V gave up 5 bases and J gave up 3 bases, with 14 bases separating them. The CDR3 has 15 amino acids. CDR3 sequence reads: CASSPPGTLGNTIYF. The CDR3 region has the DNA TGTGCCAGCAGTCCCCCCGGGACACTTGGAAACACCATATATTTT.